This T cell receptor (beta chain) was identified during a study of blood T cell repertoires in COVID-19. In the study overall: Donors in the United States, Italy and Spain gave samples during acute or convalescent COVID-19. Nucleic acid was either cDNA or gDNA, and it came from T cells, B-cell-depleted T cells, or PBMCs.

Original processing methods: Nucleated cell number was recorded as an estimate derived from reference gene primer amplification. The assay was immunoSEQ multiplex PCR, and TCRdb's table has in-frame clones only and misses some. V and J calls and clone size are given by that table; D and trimming were obtained from the DNA. The repertoire holds roughly 130,000 clones, with approximately 80% as singletons. Germline V gene sequence: CDR1 SGHTS, CDR2 YDEGEE. The CDR3 is 16 amino acids. V trimming: 5 bases; J trimming: 4 bases; junction bases outside the gene matches: 9. The sample was peripheral blood. The chain couples TRBV5-8 to TRBJ1-2, with 12 bases matching TRBD1. The sequence derives from a man between 65 and 80 years old with acute or convalescent COVID-19. CDR3 sequence reads: CASRMTGTGGGYGYTF. DNA for the CDR3: TGTGCCAGCAGAATGACCGGGACAGGGGGCGGCTATGGCTACACCTTC.